This T cell receptor (beta chain) was captured in a study of blood T cell repertoires in COVID-19. Study overall: The analysed material was cDNA or gDNA that came from T cells, B-cell-depleted T cells, or PBMCs.

Assay used: immunoSEQ multiplex PCR; TCRdb lists only in-frame clones, some missing. The sample records about 480,000 clones, approximately 88% being singletons. Trimming cost V 7 bases and J 0 bases; bases outside gene matches: 6. CDR1 and CDR2 from the germline V gene are SGHRS and YFSETQ. The CDR3 extends over 15 amino acids. Source material: PBMCs or T cells enriched from blood (not recorded which). The gene calls are TRBV5-1 and TRBJ1-2, with 10 positions matching TRBD1. This TCR was sampled from a woman in her thirties or forties who had recovered from COVID-19. The CDR3 loop is CASGEGQGANYGYTF. CDR3 nucleotide sequence: TGCGCCAGCGGGGAAGGACAGGGGGCTAACTATGGCTACACCTTC.